Listed below are T cell receptor beta chains from one sample, sequenced in a study of blood T cells in healthy people across ages. Via MiXCR, TCRdb re-called the 5' RACE reads, giving one row per CDR3 protein. This sample has approximately 850,000 distinct CDR3 sequences, with 58% found just once. The specimen sequenced was blood. These receptors came from a man aged 25 to 40 in good health. The conserved cysteine and the conserved F or W are not part of the CDR3 here.

V: TRBV9
CDR3: ASSVEGGRPSGTDTQY

V: TRBV20-1
CDR3: SAMASGETQY

V: TRBV12-3/TRBV12-4
CDR3: ASSPIQGGVGKLF

V: TRBV28
CDR3: ASSRTGVNEKLF

V: TRBV13
CDR3: ASSLGQGAGQY

V: TRBV5-1
CDR3: ASSISGGTTSYEQY

V: TRBV29-1
CDR3: SAPGTVNSPLH

V: TRBV6-5
CDR3: ASSYVRGSEQY

V: TRBV27
CDR3: ASNPTSGGRNEQF

V: TRBV2
CDR3: ASSIRGGAEAF

V: TRBV7-9
CDR3: ASSLGAQPQH

V: TRBV14
CDR3: ASSRVYSEQF

V: TRBV18
CDR3: ASSPPRENYGYT

V: TRBV20-1
CDR3: SANRLAGVLSYEQY

V: TRBV6-2/TRBV6-3
CDR3: ASSYLRFRTLASYEQY

V: TRBV12-3/TRBV12-4
CDR3: ASSSGTMFEQY

V: TRBV20-1
CDR3: SARDTGTFYYGYT

V: TRBV2
CDR3: ASSSTGRDAYEQY

V: TRBV20-1
CDR3: SARDLEGGIVYEQY

V: TRBV11-2
CDR3: ASSTGASVGSTDTQY

V: TRBV25-1
CDR3: ASSDNAGQGFNEQY

V: TRBV4-3
CDR3: ASSQDPQGANYGYT

V: TRBV7-9
CDR3: TSTDSGANVLT

V: TRBV9
CDR3: ASSAGTGNYEQY

V: TRBV7-9
CDR3: ASSLAGLRSSYNEQF

V: TRBV14
CDR3: ASSQGKVPGKY

V: TRBV20-1
CDR3: SAGLAGAREQY

V: TRBV12-3/TRBV12-4
CDR3: ASTPLAGGTDTQY

V: TRBV9
CDR3: ASSPIARGSQAYNEQF

V: TRBV7-2
CDR3: ASSPSTSGGTDTQY

V: TRBV3-1
CDR3: ASSQLGLYEQY

V: TRBV11-2
CDR3: ASSLAGFGDTQY

V: TRBV6-6
CDR3: ASRPTKQGAHQPQH

V: TRBV2
CDR3: ASSDQGATEAF

V: TRBV29-1
CDR3: SVRGGGGNYGYT

V: TRBV28
CDR3: ASSPRGQPTDTQY

V: TRBV29-1
CDR3: SVFSGRHNEQF

V: TRBV27
CDR3: ASSYLGQGINEQY

V: TRBV12-3/TRBV12-4
CDR3: ASSLERALIQY

V: TRBV20-1
CDR3: SARDPVGPRQY